Below, 19 T cell receptor beta chains from the same sample are listed, as sequenced in a study of CD8+ T cells in alopecia areata. Treatment meaning: oral pan-JAK inhibitor, 5-10 mg twice daily. RNA was extracted and reverse transcribed into cDNA as the sequencing template. Generated by immunoSEQ multiplex PCR, the TCRdb table keeps only in-frame clones and is missing some. The sample has 95,000 to 100,000 clones; approximately 66% are singletons. The sample here was CD8+ T cells sorted from blood, taken at week 4, from a patient treated with tofacitinib. The origin of the receptors is a human donor with alopecia areata.

This clone was picked up many times. The chain employs TRBV7-9 and TRBJ2-3; 10 bases agree with TRBD2. CDR3 size: 17 residues. J was trimmed by 6 bases and V by 5 bases; bases with no gene match: 14. Looked up from germline, CDR1 is SEHNR and CDR2 is FQNEAQ (reference sequence). CDR3 nucleotide sequence: TGTGCCAGCAGCACACCGTCTAGCGGGGGAATTAGGGATACGCAGTATTTT. Residues: CASSTPSSGGIRDTQYF. Complete variable domain (other parts from reference TRBV7-9 and TRBJ2-3): DTGVSQNPRHKITKRGQNVTFRCDPISEHNRLYWYRQTLGQGPEFLTYFQNEAQLEKSRLLSDRFSAERPKGSFSTLEIQRTEQGDSAMYLCASSTPSSGGIRDTQYFGPGTRLTVL.

This chain uses TRBV2 with TRBJ2-1; 8 nucleotides agree with TRBD2. V dropped 0 bases and J dropped 8; count of bases not matched to a gene: 9. Germline loops: CDR1 SNHLY, CDR2 FYNNEI. The CDR3 spans 16 residues. CDR3 loop: CASSEAGLEGIHEQFF. CDR3 DNA sequence: TGTGCCAGCAGTGAAGCGGGACTAGAGGGCATCCATGAGCAGTTCTTC.

On this clone itself: This sample includes further DNA sequences coding for the same CDR3. The chain carries TRBV7-9 and TRBJ2-2, with D possibly matching TRBD1 (6 bases). V was clipped by 8 bases and J by 2 bases, with 9 bases between them. In germline, CDR1 is SEHNR, CDR2 FQNEAQ (reference sequence). This CDR3 is 13 amino acids long. This chain's CDR3 is CASSGTNTGELFF. The CDR3 DNA follows: TGTGCCAGCTCCGGGACAAACACCGGGGAGCTGTTTTTT.

The chain carries TRBV5-1 and TRBJ2-7, with TRBD1 matching over 9 bases. The CDR3 extends over 15 amino acids. Germline V CDR1 and CDR2: SGHRS, YFSETQ. V gave up 4 bases and J gave up 0 bases; unmatched junction bases: 5. The CDR3 here is CASSRPGQGSYEQYF. The CDR3 region has the DNA TGCGCCAGCAGCCGCCCGGGACAGGGCTCCTACGAGCAGTACTTC.

CDR3 residues: CSASQGLFQFF. In DNA, the CDR3 is TGCAGTGCTAGTCAAGGACTGTTCCAGTTCTTC. The gene calls are TRBV20-1 and TRBJ2-1, with a possible D match to TRBD2 (5 bases). The CDR3 has 11 residues. Germline CDR1 DFQATT, CDR2 SNEGSKA (reference sequence). Trimming left V 3 bases short and J 13 bases short, with 13 bases between.

The V and J genes are TRBV9 and TRBJ1-2; the D is unclear. The V gene's germline CDR1 is SGDLS and CDR2 YYNGEE. The CDR3 is 17 amino acids. V shed 3 bases and J shed 4 bases, with 22 bases lying between them. CDR3 sequence: CASSAQNGPRRSYGYTF. The CDR3, as DNA: TGTGCCAGCAGCGCCCAGAATGGCCCCCGGCGTAGCTATGGCTACACCTTC.

J is TRBJ2-1 and V is TRBV19, with unresolved D. Germline lookup yields CDR1 LNHDA and CDR2 SQIVND (reference sequence). Trimming removed 9 bases from V and 3 bases from J, with 6 bases in between. The CDR3 loop spans 11 amino acids. For the CDR3, the DNA is TGTGCCAGCAATTTCTACAATGAGCAGTTCTTC. Its translation: CASNFYNEQFF.

The CDR3 here is CASSEALAGGLDTQYF. DNA of the CDR3: TGTGCCAGCAGTGAAGCGCTAGCGGGGGGCTTGGATACGCAGTATTTT. J is TRBJ2-3 and V is TRBV6-4, with 11 bases lining up with TRBD2. In germline, CDR1 is MRHNA, CDR2 SNTAGT. V was pared by 3 bases and J by 6 bases, with 8 bases of the junction left unmatched. This CDR3 comprises 16 residues.

The CDR3 sequence: CASSNLPGTSSYEQYF. CDR3 DNA: TGTGCCAGTAGTAACCTCCCCGGGACTAGCTCCTACGAGCAGTACTTC. The gene calls are TRBV7-2 and TRBJ2-7, with TRBD2 identical over 8 bases. V lost 9 bases, J lost 0 bases, and 13 bases stayed unmatched. From germline, CDR1 is SGHTA and CDR2 FQGNSA. The CDR3 sequence is 16 residues long.

The chain links TRBV5-4 to TRBJ2-5, with D possibly being TRBD2 (5 bases). This CDR3 is built from 13 residues. Per germline, CDR1 SGHNT and CDR2 YYREEE (reference sequence). The V gene lost 6 bases and the J gene lost 4 bases, with 13 bases spanning the gap. CDR3 coding DNA: TGTGCCAGCAACGACTTCGAGGGAGAGACCCAGTACTTC. Encoded protein: CASNDFEGETQYF.

J is TRBJ2-1 and V is TRBV15; D is unclear. Per the germline V gene, CDR1 is LNHNV and CDR2 is YYDKDF (reference sequence). The CDR3 has 12 residues. V was cut by 0 bases and J by 9 bases, with 6 bases left in between. CDR3 region: CATSRDLGEQFF. The CDR3 DNA follows: TGTGCCACCAGCAGAGATCTTGGTGAGCAGTTCTTC.

The chain combines TRBV6-6 with TRBJ2-5, with TRBD1 matching over 7 bases. From germline, CDR1 is MNHNY and CDR2 SVGAGI (reference sequence). J was trimmed by 5 bases and V by 4 bases; bases with no gene match: 10. The CDR3 contains 15 residues. The CDR3 is CASSLTGTVGETQYF. In DNA form, the CDR3 reads TGTGCCAGCAGTTTGACCGGGACAGTAGGGGAGACCCAGTACTTC.

This sequence joins TRBV29-1 and TRBJ2-7, with D possibly being TRBD1 (6 bases). The CDR3 is 16 residues long. V lost 0 bases and J 7 bases, leaving 22 bases between the germline ends. Germline CDR1 reads SQVTM; CDR2 reads ANQGSEA. CDR3 amino acids: CSVEDTGQGSLREQYF. In nucleotides, the CDR3 is TGCAGCGTTGAAGATACAGGGCAGGGGTCCCTCCGAGAGCAGTACTTC.

This clone was seen more than once but under ten times. The chain joins TRBV6-5 to TRBJ2-3; D possibly corresponds to TRBD1 (7 bases). Germline CDR1 MNHEY, CDR2 SVGAGI. CDR3 size: 15 residues. V was clipped by 6 bases and J by 3 bases, with 16 bases between them. The CDR3 protein is CASRPDREVTDTQYF. The CDR3 nucleotides read TGTGCCAGCAGACCCGACAGGGAGGTAACAGATACGCAGTATTTT.

The rearrangement joins TRBV7-9 to TRBJ1-2, with TRBD1 identical over 7 bases. The germline V gene has CDR1 SEHNR and CDR2 FQNEAQ (reference sequence). J gave up 3 bases and V 5 bases, and 6 bases lay outside the gene matches. The CDR3 sequence is 14 residues long. CDR3 sequence (DNA): TGTGCCAGCAGCCCCGGGACAGCTTACTATGGCTACACCTTC. As protein: CASSPGTAYYGYTF. Combining the CDR3 with reference TRBV7-9 and TRBJ1-2 gives the whole variable domain DTGVSQNPRHKITKRGQNVTFRCDPISEHNRLYWYRQTLGQGPEFLTYFQNEAQLEKSRLLSDRFSAERPKGSFSTLEIQRTEQGDSAMYLCASSPGTAYYGYTFGSGTRLTVV.

The chain uses TRBV30 and TRBJ2-2; no clear D. Deletions cut 7 bases from V and 1 base from J, with 10 bases between. Germline lookup yields CDR1 GTSNPN and CDR2 SVGIG (reference sequence). This CDR3 region has 13 residues. The chain's CDR3 is CASLHMNTGELFF. CDR3 sequence (DNA): TGTGCCTCCCTGCACATGAACACCGGGGAGCTGTTTTTT.

V gene TRBV28 combines with J gene TRBJ2-7; D assignment may be TRBD1 or TRBD2 (5 bases each). Germline CDR1 MDHEN, CDR2 SYDVKM. The CDR3 covers 14 residues. Between the trimmed V and J ends, which lost 6 bases and 4 bases, there was a span of 16 bases. CDR3 sequence reads: CASSGTLDRYEQYF. CDR3 sequence (DNA): TGTGCCAGCAGCGGGACGTTAGACCGTTACGAGCAGTACTTC.

The V call is TRBV14, the J call TRBJ1-2; perhaps TRBD1 as D (5 bases). V lost 10 bases to trimming and J lost 8 bases, with 20 bases between them. CDR1 and CDR2 from the germline V gene are SGHDN and FVKESK. The CDR3 contains 13 residues. The CDR3 DNA follows: TGTGCCACACGGACTCAGGGTTCGGGCGGCTACACCTTC. Amino acids: CATRTQGSGGYTF.

The chain joins TRBV5-1 to TRBJ2-1; the D is unclear. CDR1 and CDR2 from the germline V gene are SGHRS and YFSETQ. The V end was cut by 0 bases, the J end by 10 bases, with 8 bases between. CDR3 length: 12 amino acids. Written as DNA, the CDR3 is TGCGCCAGCAGCTTGGGGAAACAAGAGCAGTTCTTC. Its protein is CASSLGKQEQFF.